This TCR beta chain is from a study of cytomegalovirus exposure and HLA in healthy donors. Overall study results and limits: Analyzed later, most CMV-associated TCR beta chains appeared HLA-restricted.

Remarks on this clone: Its antigen is not identified.

With 60 Vbeta and 13 Jbeta primers, the PCR was carried out. The assay was immunoSEQ multiplex PCR, and TCRdb's table has in-frame clones only and misses some. The data show 100,000 to 150,000 clones, 73% seen once. The CDR3 extends over 15 amino acids. The germline V and J ends were trimmed by 4 bases and 0 bases, with 13 bases remaining between them. Per the germline V gene, CDR1 is MNHEY and CDR2 is SMNVEV (reference sequence). The chain couples TRBV27 to TRBJ2-7, with TRBD2 as a possible D gene (5 bases). The sequence derives from a man in his 60s in good health and CMV-seropositive. Sequenced sample: PBMCs. The CDR3 DNA follows: TGTGCCAGCAGTTACCTCGGGGTTCCCTCCTACGAGCAGTACTTC. As protein: CASSYLGVPSYEQYF.